This is a list of T cell receptor beta chains from one sample in a study of identical twins. TCRdb reprocessed the 5' RACE reads via MiXCR and lists one record per CDR3 protein. The sample has a few hundred thousand distinct CDR3 sequences, approximately 18% seen once; the top ten hold around 12%. Sequencing was performed on naive T cells sorted from blood. The receptor set was obtained from a man in his fifties in good health. Each CDR3 is given with its conserved first and last residue. Each record gives: J gene, clone size, V gene, D gene, CDR3 protein, CDR3 DNA. A D gene is named only where the DNA matches it firmly. Expanded clones are given a class, and other clones once, few, many or no size at all.

>TRBJ1-1|few|TRBV4-3|.
CASSQVRNTEAFF
TGCGCCAGCAGCCAAGTGAGGAACACTGAAGCTTTCTTT
>TRBJ2-5|few|TRBV5-1|.
CASSLVGGRQETQYF
TGCGCCAGCAGCTTGGTGGGGGGCAGACAAGAGACCCAGTACTTC
>TRBJ2-7|many|TRBV7-9|TRBD1
CASSLTGLLVEQYF
TGTGCCAGCAGCTTGACAGGGTTATTGGTCGAGCAGTACTTC
>TRBJ2-5|many|TRBV5-1|TRBD2
CASSPLAVQETQYF
TGCGCCAGCAGTCCACTAGCGGTCCAAGAGACCCAGTACTTC
>TRBJ2-7|many|TRBV2|.
CASSGHQGYEQYF
TGTGCCAGCAGTGGGCATCAGGGATACGAGCAGTACTTC
>TRBJ2-1|few|TRBV11-2|.
CASRHLSYNEQFF
TGTGCCAGCAGGCACCTATCCTACAATGAGCAGTTCTTC
>TRBJ2-1|.|TRBV29-1|TRBD1
CSETTGGTDEQFF
TGCAGCGAAACGACAGGGGGTACGGATGAGCAGTTCTTC
>TRBJ2-1|.|TRBV28|TRBD2
CASAIGPGLAGEQQFF
TGTGCCAGCGCCATAGGCCCGGGACTAGCGGGAGAACAGCAGTTCTTC
>TRBJ2-5|.|TRBV7-2|TRBD2
CASRIAGGRGETQYF
TGTGCCAGCAGGATAGCGGGAGGGCGGGGTGAGACCCAGTACTTC
>TRBJ2-2|few|TRBV28|.
CASSPPPAGELFF
TGTGCCAGCAGTCCCCCCCCCGCCGGGGAGCTGTTTTTT
>TRBJ2-1|once|TRBV7-6|TRBD2
CASSFSGGDDNEQFF
TGTGCCAGCAGCTTTAGCGGGGGGGACGACAATGAGCAGTTCTTC
>TRBJ2-3|.|TRBV7-9|TRBD2
CASSRTSGRYSTDTQYF
TGTGCCAGCAGCCGGACTAGCGGGAGATATAGCACAGATACGCAGTATTTT
>TRBJ1-1|many|TRBV29-1|TRBD1
CSVGPGTGMNTEAFF
TGCAGCGTTGGGCCCGGGACAGGGATGAACACTGAAGCTTTCTTT
>TRBJ2-7|few|TRBV6-2/TRBV6-3|TRBD2
CASRKSGAEQYF
TGTGCCAGCAGAAAGAGCGGGGCCGAGCAGTACTTC
>TRBJ1-1|.|TRBV4-3|.
CASSQDFTNTEAFF
TGCGCCAGCAGCCAAGATTTCACGAACACTGAAGCTTTCTTT
>TRBJ2-1|.|TRBV20-1|.
CSARAIIKRDSYNEQFF
TGCAGTGCTAGAGCCATTATTAAACGGGATTCCTACAATGAGCAGTTCTTC
>TRBJ2-7|.|TRBV6-2/TRBV6-3|.
CASRPRQLGDYEQYF
TGTGCCAGCAGACCTAGACAACTAGGCGATTACGAGCAGTACTTC
>TRBJ2-1|.|TRBV11-2|.
CASSLRVGLANNEQFF
TGTGCCAGCAGCTTAAGAGTAGGGCTAGCGAACAATGAGCAGTTCTTC
>TRBJ2-1|.|TRBV29-1|TRBD2
CSAEGLASGSNEQFF
TGCAGCGCCGAGGGGCTGGCTAGCGGGAGTAATGAGCAGTTCTTC
>TRBJ2-1|few|TRBV29-1|TRBD1
CSVEYQWTGSYNEQFF
TGCAGCGTTGAGTACCAGTGGACAGGGTCCTACAATGAGCAGTTCTTC
>TRBJ2-1|few|TRBV11-2|TRBD1
CASSLGQRNEQFF
TGTGCCAGCAGCTTGGGACAGAGGAATGAGCAGTTCTTC
>TRBJ2-7|.|TRBV10-3|.
CAISEDREGEQYF
TGTGCCATCAGTGAGGACAGGGAGGGCGAGCAGTACTTC
>TRBJ2-7|.|TRBV29-1|.
CSVGLRASDEQYF
TGCAGCGTTGGTCTCCGGGCTTCCGACGAGCAGTACTTC
>TRBJ2-5|many|TRBV20-1|.
CSARWLRQETQYF
TGCAGTGCTAGGTGGCTCCGGCAAGAGACCCAGTACTTC
>TRBJ1-5|many|TRBV9|TRBD1
CASSDGQGFDQPQHF
TGTGCCAGCAGCGATGGACAGGGGTTTGATCAGCCCCAGCATTTT
>TRBJ2-3|many|TRBV6-1|TRBD2
CASSPYLVSGRNTDTQYF
TGTGCCAGCAGTCCATATTTGGTCAGCGGGAGAAACACAGATACGCAGTATTTT
>TRBJ1-2|.|TRBV11-2|.
CASSLGHQAPTF
TGTGCCAGCAGCTTAGGGCACCAAGCCCCCACCTTC
>TRBJ2-7|many|TRBV7-2|.
CASSSRLGEQYF
TGTGCCAGCAGCTCACGACTGGGTGAGCAGTACTTC
>TRBJ1-2|few|TRBV7-9|TRBD1
CASRSPGGYGYTF
TGTGCCAGCAGATCCCCAGGGGGCTATGGCTACACCTTC
>TRBJ2-7|.|TRBV29-1|.
CSVEGARGYEQYF
TGCAGCGTTGAAGGGGCCAGGGGCTACGAGCAGTACTTC
>TRBJ2-7|many|TRBV5-1|.
CASSADTYEQYF
TGCGCCAGCAGTGCGGATACCTACGAGCAGTACTTC
>TRBJ2-2|few|TRBV15|.
CATSRDITLTGELFF
TGTGCCACCAGCAGAGATATCACCCTCACCGGGGAGCTGTTTTTT
>TRBJ2-3|many|TRBV14|TRBD2
CASRRWSGRATDTQYF
TGTGCCAGCCGACGGTGGAGCGGGAGGGCCACAGATACGCAGTATTTT
>TRBJ2-3|.|TRBV5-1|TRBD2
CASSTGLAGVTGTDTQYF
TGCGCCAGCAGCACGGGACTAGCGGGAGTAACTGGCACAGATACGCAGTATTTT
>TRBJ1-1|few|TRBV9|.
CASSPYPTEAFF
TGTGCCAGCAGCCCCTATCCGACTGAAGCTTTCTTT
>TRBJ1-2|few|TRBV29-1|.
CSVHRNYGYTF
TGCAGCGTTCATCGCAACTATGGCTACACCTTC
>TRBJ2-7|few|TRBV19|TRBD1
CASSKDRGFEQYF
TGTGCCAGTAGTAAGGACAGGGGATTCGAGCAGTACTTC
>TRBJ2-1|few|TRBV6-5|.
CASSYSSVGVGSYNEQFF
TGTGCCAGCAGTTACTCGAGTGTGGGAGTTGGGTCCTACAATGAGCAGTTCTTC
>TRBJ2-2|many|TRBV12-3/TRBV12-4|.
CASSPSYGELFF
TGTGCCAGCAGTCCGTCGTACGGGGAGCTGTTTTTT
>TRBJ1-2|many|TRBV7-2|TRBD1
CASSRGTGEFHGYTF
TGTGCCAGCAGCCGGGGGACAGGGGAATTTCATGGCTACACCTTC
>TRBJ1-1|few|TRBV5-1|.
CASSLEGTNTEAFF
TGCGCCAGCAGCTTGGAAGGTACGAACACTGAAGCTTTCTTT
>TRBJ1-1|many|TRBV7-9|TRBD1
CASKTGGMLNTEAFF
TGTGCCAGCAAGACAGGGGGTATGCTGAACACTGAAGCTTTCTTT
>TRBJ2-3|many|TRBV29-1|TRBD1
CSAQTGNRDTQYF
TGCAGCGCCCAGACAGGGAATAGAGATACGCAGTATTTT
>TRBJ2-7|.|TRBV20-1|.
CSARDIGTEYEQYF
TGCAGTGCTAGAGATATTGGGACCGAATACGAGCAGTACTTC
>TRBJ2-3|.|TRBV7-9|TRBD2
CASSLSGTSLDTQYF
TGTGCCAGCAGCTTATCCGGGACTAGCTTAGATACGCAGTATTTT
>TRBJ2-3|few|TRBV10-2|TRBD2
CASSGTSGAYYTDTQYF
TGCGCCAGCAGTGGGACTAGCGGGGCATATTACACAGATACGCAGTATTTT
>TRBJ2-5|few|TRBV12-3/TRBV12-4|TRBD2
CASSPPTSGKFRWIETQYF
TGTGCCAGCAGTCCCCCGACTAGCGGGAAGTTTCGATGGATAGAGACCCAGTACTTC
>TRBJ1-5|.|TRBV29-1|.
CSAIGADSNQPQHF
TGCAGCGCCATAGGTGCAGATAGCAATCAGCCCCAGCATTTT
>TRBJ2-5|few|TRBV2|TRBD2
CASSGDSGSSETQYF
TGTGCCAGCAGTGGGGATAGCGGGAGCAGTGAGACCCAGTACTTC
>TRBJ2-4|many|TRBV7-2|.
CASSLQGKAKNIQYF
TGTGCCAGCAGCTTACAGGGGAAAGCCAAAAACATTCAGTACTTC
>TRBJ2-7|.|TRBV6-1|.
CASQQIQPSNYEQYF
TGTGCCAGCCAGCAGATCCAACCTAGCAACTACGAGCAGTACTTC
>TRBJ2-1|many|TRBV29-1|TRBD1
CSVQDRGPYNEQFF
TGCAGCGTTCAGGACAGGGGGCCCTACAATGAGCAGTTCTTC
>TRBJ2-7|.|TRBV7-9|TRBD1
CASSSFTGGSSYEQYF
TGTGCCAGCAGCTCCTTTACAGGGGGCAGTTCCTACGAGCAGTACTTC
>TRBJ2-2|.|TRBV12-3/TRBV12-4|TRBD1
CASRTGGPTGELFF
TGTGCCAGCAGGACAGGGGGTCCCACCGGGGAGCTGTTTTTT
>TRBJ2-3|few|TRBV5-1|.
CASSVGTWRRGTDTQYF
TGCGCCAGCAGCGTCGGGACATGGCGGCGAGGCACAGATACGCAGTATTTT